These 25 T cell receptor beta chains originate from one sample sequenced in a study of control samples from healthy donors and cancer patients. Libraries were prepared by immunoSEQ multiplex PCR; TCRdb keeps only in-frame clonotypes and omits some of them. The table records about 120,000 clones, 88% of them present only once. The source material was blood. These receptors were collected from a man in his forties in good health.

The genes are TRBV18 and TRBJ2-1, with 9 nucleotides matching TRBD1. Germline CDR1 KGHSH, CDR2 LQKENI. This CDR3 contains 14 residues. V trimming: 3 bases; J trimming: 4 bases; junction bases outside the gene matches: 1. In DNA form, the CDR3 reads TGTGCCAGCTCACCCGGGACAGGGTACAATGAGCAGTTCTTC. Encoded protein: CASSPGTGYNEQFF.

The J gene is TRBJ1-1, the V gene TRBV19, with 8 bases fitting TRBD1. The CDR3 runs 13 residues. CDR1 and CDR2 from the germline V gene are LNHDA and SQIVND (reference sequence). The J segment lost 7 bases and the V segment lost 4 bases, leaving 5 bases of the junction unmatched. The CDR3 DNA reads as TGTGCCAGTAGTACCAGGACAGGGCTTGAAGCTTTCTTT. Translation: CASSTRTGLEAFF.

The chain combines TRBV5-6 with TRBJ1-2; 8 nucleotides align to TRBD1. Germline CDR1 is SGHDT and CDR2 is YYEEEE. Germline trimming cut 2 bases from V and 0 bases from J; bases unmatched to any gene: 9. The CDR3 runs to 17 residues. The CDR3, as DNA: TGTGCCAGCAGCTTTCGGAGAAGGACAGGGACTAACTATGGCTACACCTTC. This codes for CASSFRRRTGTNYGYTF. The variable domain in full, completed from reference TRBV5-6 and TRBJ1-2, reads DAGVTQSPTHLIKTRGQQVTLRCSPKSGHDTVSWYQQALGQGPQFIFQYYEEEERQRGNFPDRFSGHQFPNYSSELNVNALLLGDSALYLCASSFRRRTGTNYGYTFGSGTRLTVV.

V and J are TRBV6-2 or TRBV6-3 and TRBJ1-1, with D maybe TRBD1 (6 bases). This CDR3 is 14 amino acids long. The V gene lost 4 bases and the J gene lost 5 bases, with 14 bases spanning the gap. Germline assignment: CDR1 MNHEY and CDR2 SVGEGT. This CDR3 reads CASSSYREITEAFF. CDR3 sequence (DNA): TGTGCCAGCAGTTCTTACAGGGAAATAACTGAAGCTTTCTTT.

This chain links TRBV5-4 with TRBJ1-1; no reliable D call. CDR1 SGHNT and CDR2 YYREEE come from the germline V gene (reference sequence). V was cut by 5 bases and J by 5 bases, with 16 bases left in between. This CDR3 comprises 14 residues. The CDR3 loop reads CASSQRTERTEAFF. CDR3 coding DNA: TGTGCCAGCAGTCAGCGGACGGAGAGGACTGAAGCTTTCTTT.

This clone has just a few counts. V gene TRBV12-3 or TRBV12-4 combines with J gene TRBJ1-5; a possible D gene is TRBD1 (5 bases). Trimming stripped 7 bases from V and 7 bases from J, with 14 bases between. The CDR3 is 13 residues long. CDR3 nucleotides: TGTGCCAGCATCTTGGGGCTAGGGCAGCCCCAGCATTTT. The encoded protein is CASILGLGQPQHF.

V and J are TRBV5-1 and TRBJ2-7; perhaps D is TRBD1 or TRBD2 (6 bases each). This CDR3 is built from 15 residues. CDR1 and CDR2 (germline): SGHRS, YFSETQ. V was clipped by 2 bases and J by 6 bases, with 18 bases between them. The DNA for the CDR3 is TGCGCCAGCAGCTTCGGGGGCCGGGGTTGGGGCGAGCAGTACTTC. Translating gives CASSFGGRGWGEQYF.

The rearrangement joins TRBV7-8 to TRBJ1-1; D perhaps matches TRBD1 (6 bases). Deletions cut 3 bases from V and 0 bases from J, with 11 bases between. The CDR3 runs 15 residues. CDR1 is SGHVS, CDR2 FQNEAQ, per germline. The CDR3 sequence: CASSFLQGMNTEAFF. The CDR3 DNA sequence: TGTGCCAGCAGCTTCCTACAGGGTATGAACACTGAAGCTTTCTTT.

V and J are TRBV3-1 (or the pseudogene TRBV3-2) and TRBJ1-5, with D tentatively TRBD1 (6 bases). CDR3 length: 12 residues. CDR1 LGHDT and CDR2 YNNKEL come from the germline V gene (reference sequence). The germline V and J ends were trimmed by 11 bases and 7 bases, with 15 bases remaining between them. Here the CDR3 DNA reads TGTGCCGCGCGGGGGGGCTGGCAGCCCCAGCATTTT. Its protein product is CAARGGWQPQHF.

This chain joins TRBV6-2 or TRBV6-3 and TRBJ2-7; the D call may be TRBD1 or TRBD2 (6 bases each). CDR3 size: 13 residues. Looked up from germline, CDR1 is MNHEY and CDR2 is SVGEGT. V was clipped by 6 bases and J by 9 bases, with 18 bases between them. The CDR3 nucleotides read TGTGCCAGCAGACCTACGGGGGCTACCAGGCAGTACTTC. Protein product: CASRPTGATRQYF.

CDR3 nucleotide sequence: TGTGCCAGCAGCTTAGAGATACGGAGCCTGGGGAACACCATATATTTT. Translating it yields CASSLEIRSLGNTIYF. The V gene is TRBV7-9, the J gene TRBJ1-3; the D is unclear. The CDR3 sequence is 16 residues long. Looked up from germline, CDR1 is SEHNR and CDR2 is FQNEAQ (reference sequence). V lost 1 base, J lost 7 bases, and 17 bases lay in between.

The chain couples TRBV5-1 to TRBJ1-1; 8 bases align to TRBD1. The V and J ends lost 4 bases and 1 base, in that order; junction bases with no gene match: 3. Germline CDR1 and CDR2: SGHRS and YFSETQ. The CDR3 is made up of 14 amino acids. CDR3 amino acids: CASSPDRGNTEAFF. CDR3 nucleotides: TGCGCCAGCAGCCCCGACAGGGGGAACACTGAAGCTTTCTTT.

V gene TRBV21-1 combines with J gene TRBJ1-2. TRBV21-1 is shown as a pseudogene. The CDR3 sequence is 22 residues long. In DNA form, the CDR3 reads TGTGCCAGCAGCAAAAGTCGAGAGGGGACTCCTTTCATCACTAAAGCTAACTATGGCTACACCTTC. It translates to CASSKSREGTPFITKANYGYTF.

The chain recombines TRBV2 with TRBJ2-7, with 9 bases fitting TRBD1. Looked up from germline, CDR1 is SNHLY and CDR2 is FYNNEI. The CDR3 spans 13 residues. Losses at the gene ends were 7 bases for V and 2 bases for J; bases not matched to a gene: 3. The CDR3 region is CASKGTGPYEQYF. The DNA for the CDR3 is TGTGCCAGCAAAGGGACAGGGCCCTACGAGCAGTACTTC.

CDR3 nucleotide sequence: TGTGCCAGCAGAGTCATGTCCGGGACAGGACACTACGAGCAGTACTTC. Translation: CASRVMSGTGHYEQYF. The V gene is TRBV5-8, the J gene TRBJ2-7, with 8 bases identical to TRBD1. Losses at the gene ends were 5 bases for V and 3 bases for J; bases not matched to a gene: 13. Germline CDR1 is SGHTS and CDR2 is YDEGEE. The CDR3 is made up of 16 amino acids.

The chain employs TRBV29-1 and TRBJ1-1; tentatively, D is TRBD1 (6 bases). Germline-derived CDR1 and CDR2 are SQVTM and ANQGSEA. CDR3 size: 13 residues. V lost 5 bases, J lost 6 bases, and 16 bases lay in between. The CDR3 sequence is CSVSSTGLAEAFF. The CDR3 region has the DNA TGCAGCGTTTCAAGCACAGGGTTGGCTGAAGCTTTCTTT.

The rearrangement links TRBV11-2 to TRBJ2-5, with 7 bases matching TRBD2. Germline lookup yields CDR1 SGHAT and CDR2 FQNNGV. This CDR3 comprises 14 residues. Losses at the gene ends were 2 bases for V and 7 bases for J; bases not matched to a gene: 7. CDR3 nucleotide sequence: TGTGCCAGCAGCTTAACGACTAGCTCGGTGACCCAGTACTTC. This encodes CASSLTTSSVTQYF.

The CDR3 nucleotides read TGCGCCAGCAGCTTGTATGGCGCGAGCACAGATACGCAGTATTTT. Amino acids: CASSLYGASTDTQYF. The chain combines TRBV5-1 with TRBJ2-3, with D unclear. CDR1 is SGHRS, CDR2 YFSETQ, per germline. V was pared by 1 base and J by 0 bases, with 9 bases between. The CDR3 runs to 15 residues.

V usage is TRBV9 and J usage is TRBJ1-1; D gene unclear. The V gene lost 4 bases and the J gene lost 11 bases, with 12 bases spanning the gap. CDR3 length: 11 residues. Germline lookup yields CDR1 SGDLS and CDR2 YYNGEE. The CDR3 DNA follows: TGTGCCAGCAGCCCAGCCAGAGAGGCTTTCTTT. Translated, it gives CASSPAREAFF.

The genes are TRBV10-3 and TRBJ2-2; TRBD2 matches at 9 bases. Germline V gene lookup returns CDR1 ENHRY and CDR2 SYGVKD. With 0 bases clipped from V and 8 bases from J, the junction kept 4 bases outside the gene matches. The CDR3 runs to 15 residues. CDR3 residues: CAISESVSGSGELFF. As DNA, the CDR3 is TGTGCCATCAGTGAGTCTGTTAGCGGGAGTGGGGAGCTGTTTTTT.

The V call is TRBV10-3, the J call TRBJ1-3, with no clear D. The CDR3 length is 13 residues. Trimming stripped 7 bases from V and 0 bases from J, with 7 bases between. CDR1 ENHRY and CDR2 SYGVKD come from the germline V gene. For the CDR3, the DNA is TGTGCCATCACGGGCAACTCTGGAAACACCATATATTTT. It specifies CAITGNSGNTIYF.

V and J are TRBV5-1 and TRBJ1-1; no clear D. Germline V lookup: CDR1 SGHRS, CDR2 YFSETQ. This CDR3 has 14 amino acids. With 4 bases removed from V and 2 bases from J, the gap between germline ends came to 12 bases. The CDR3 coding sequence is TGCGCCAGCAGCCCGGGAATTATCAACACTGAAGCTTTCTTT. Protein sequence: CASSPGIINTEAFF.

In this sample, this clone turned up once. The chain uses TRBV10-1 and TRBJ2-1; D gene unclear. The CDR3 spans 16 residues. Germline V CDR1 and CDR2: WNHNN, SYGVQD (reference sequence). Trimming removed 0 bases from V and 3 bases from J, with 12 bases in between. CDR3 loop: CASSESDIHVYNEQFF. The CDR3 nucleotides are TGCGCCAGCAGTGAGTCGGATATTCATGTCTACAATGAGCAGTTCTTC.

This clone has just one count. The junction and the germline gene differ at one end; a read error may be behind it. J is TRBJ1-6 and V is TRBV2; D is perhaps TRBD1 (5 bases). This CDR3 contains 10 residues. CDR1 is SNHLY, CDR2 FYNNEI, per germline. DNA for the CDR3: TGTGCCAGCAGTGGGGGCGAGTTCATCTTT. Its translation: CASSGGEFIF.

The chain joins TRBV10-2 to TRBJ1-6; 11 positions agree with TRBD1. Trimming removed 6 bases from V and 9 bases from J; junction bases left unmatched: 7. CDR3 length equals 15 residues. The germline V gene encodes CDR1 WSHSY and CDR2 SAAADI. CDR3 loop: CASSPGQGAGSPLHF. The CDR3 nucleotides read TGCGCCAGCAGCCCTGGACAGGGGGCGGGTTCACCCCTCCACTTT.